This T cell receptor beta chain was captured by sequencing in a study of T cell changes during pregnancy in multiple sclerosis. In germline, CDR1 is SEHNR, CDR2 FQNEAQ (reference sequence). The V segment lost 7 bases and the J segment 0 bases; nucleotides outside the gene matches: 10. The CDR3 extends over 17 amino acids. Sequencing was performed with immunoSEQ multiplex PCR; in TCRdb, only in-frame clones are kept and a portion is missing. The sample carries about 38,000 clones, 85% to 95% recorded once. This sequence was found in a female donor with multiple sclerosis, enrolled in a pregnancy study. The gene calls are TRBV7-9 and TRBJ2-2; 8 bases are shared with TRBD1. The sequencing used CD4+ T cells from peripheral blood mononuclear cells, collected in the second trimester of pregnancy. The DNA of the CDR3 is TGTGCCAGCACCCAGGGGGCGGGTGAAGCGAACACCGGGGAGCTGTTTTTT. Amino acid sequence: CASTQGAGEANTGELFF.